This T cell receptor beta chain was identified in a study of T cell changes during pregnancy in multiple sclerosis. The CDR3 extends over 15 amino acids. Losses at the gene ends were 4 bases for V and 5 bases for J; bases not matched to a gene: 10. The V gene's germline CDR1 is MNHEY and CDR2 SMNVEV (reference sequence). Some clones are missing from TCRdb's copy, which holds only in-frame ones; the method was immunoSEQ multiplex PCR. The table lists approximately 60,000 clones, roughly 90% of them singletons, with roughly 2.6% in the top ten. The V and J genes are TRBV27 and TRBJ2-7; TRBD1 aligns across 8 bases. This receptor was obtained from a female donor in good health, enrolled as a control in a pregnancy study. This specimen consisted of peripheral blood, obtained in the second trimester of pregnancy. The CDR3 here is CASSSTDRGRDEQYF. Written as DNA, the CDR3 is TGTGCCAGCAGTTCTACAGACAGGGGCCGGGACGAGCAGTACTTC.